This TCR beta chain was captured in a study of Graves' ophthalmopathy and Graves' hyperthyroidism. Using RNA transcripts, the TCR beta CDR3 regions were amplified. RT-PCR was first run with HTBI primers, then multiplex PCR in a second round. TCRdb reprocessed the multiplex PCR reads with MiXCR, giving one entry per CDR3 protein. This sample yields 300,000 to 400,000 distinct CDR3 sequences, of which 15% to 20% are seen a single time; about 12% belongs to the top ten. The starting material, approximately 10 ml of fresh peripheral blood, provided the PBMCs. In germline, CDR1 is SGHAT, CDR2 FQDESV (reference sequence). Trimming removed 0 bases at V and 4 bases at J, with 9 bases between. The CDR3 totals 14 residues. This clonotype was counted many times.

This chain connects TRBV11-1 to TRBJ2-5; D not certain. The source is an adult man with Graves' ophthalmopathy. Sequencing was performed on peripheral blood. CDR3: CASSLAPTRETQYF. For the CDR3, the DNA is TGTGCCAGCAGCTTAGCCCCGACCCGAGAGACCCAGTACTTC.